This is a list of T cell receptor beta chains from one sample in a study of shared clonotypes between healthy human individuals. Only in-frame clones appear in the TCRdb table, and some are missing; sequencing was by immunoSEQ multiplex PCR. The sample lists some 2.1 million clones, roughly 94% occurring once. The sample consisted of naive CD4+ T cells sorted from blood. Receptor source: a man between 18 and 29 years old in good health. The CDR3 runs from the conserved cysteine through the conserved F or W. A D gene is named only where the DNA matches it firmly.

>TRBJ2-7|TRBV10-3|TRBD1
TGTGCCATCAGTTTGGGGGACAGGGGGACCCTCGACGAGCAGTACTTC
CAISLGDRGTLDEQYF
>TRBJ2-7|TRBV5-5|TRBD2
TGTGCCAGCAGCCCGGGACTAGCGGGGGTCTTCTCCTACGAGCAGTACTTC
CASSPGLAGVFSYEQYF
>TRBJ1-1|TRBV7-9|.
TGTGCCAGCAGCTTTAGGGGGAACACTGAAGCTTTCTTT
CASSFRGNTEAFF
>TRBJ1-1|TRBV29-1|.
TGCAGCGTTGAAGATCTTTGGACTGAAGCTTTCTTT
CSVEDLWTEAFF
>TRBJ2-2|TRBV7-9|TRBD1
TGTGCCAGCGGTCCGGGACAGGTCGCCGGGGAGCTGTTTTTT
CASGPGQVAGELFF
>TRBJ1-6|TRBV5-5|.
TGTGCCAGCAGCTTGGAGCATCATAATTCACCCCTCCACTTT
CASSLEHHNSPLHF
>TRBJ2-7|TRBV10-3|TRBD2
TGTGCCATCAGCTCATCGGGAGGGCCCTACGAGCAGTACTTC
CAISSSGGPYEQYF
>TRBJ2-1|TRBV4-1|.
TGCGCCAGCAGCCAGCGGGCATCCTACAATGAGCAGTTCTTC
CASSQRASYNEQFF
>TRBJ1-2|TRBV10-2|.
TGCGCCAGCAGCGTACAGGGTGGCTATGGCTACACCTTC
CASSVQGGYGYTF
>TRBJ2-5|TRBV5-6|TRBD2
TGTGCCAGCAGCTTACCGGGACTAGGTCAAGAGACCCAGTACTTC
CASSLPGLGQETQYF
>TRBJ2-7|TRBV29-1|.
TGCAGCGTTACCCGGGGAAGCAGGGGCCATATCTACGAGCAGTACTTC
CSVTRGSRGHIYEQYF
>TRBJ2-1|TRBV6-5|.
TGTGCCAGCAAAAATTACAATGAGCAGTTCTTC
CASKNYNEQFF